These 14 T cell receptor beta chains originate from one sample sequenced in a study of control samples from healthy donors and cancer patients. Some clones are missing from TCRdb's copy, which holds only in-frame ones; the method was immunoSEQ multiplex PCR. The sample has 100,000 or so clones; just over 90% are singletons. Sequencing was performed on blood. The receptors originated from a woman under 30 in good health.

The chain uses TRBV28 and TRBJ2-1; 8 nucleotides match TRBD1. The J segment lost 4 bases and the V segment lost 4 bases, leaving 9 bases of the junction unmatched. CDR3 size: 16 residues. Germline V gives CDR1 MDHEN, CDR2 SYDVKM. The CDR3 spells CASSSARQGTYNEQFF. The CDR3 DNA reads TGTGCCAGCAGTTCGGCAAGACAGGGGACTTACAATGAGCAGTTCTTC.

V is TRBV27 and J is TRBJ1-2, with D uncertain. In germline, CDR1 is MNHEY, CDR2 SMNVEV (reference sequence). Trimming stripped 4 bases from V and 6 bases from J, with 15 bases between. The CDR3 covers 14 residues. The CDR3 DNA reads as TGTGCCAGCAGTTCCCCCCAGGCGGTCAATGGCTACACCTTC. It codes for CASSSPQAVNGYTF.

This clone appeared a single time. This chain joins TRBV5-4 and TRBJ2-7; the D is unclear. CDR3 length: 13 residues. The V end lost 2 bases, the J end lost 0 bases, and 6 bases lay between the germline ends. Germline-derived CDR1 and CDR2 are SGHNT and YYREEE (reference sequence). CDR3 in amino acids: CASSFQSSYEQYF. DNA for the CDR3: TGTGCCAGCAGCTTTCAGAGCTCCTACGAGCAGTACTTC.

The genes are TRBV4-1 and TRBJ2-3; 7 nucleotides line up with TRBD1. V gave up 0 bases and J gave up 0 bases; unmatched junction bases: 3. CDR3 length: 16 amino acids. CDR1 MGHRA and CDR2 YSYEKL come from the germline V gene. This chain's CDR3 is CASSQDRDSSTDTQYF. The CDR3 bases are TGCGCCAGCAGCCAAGATAGGGACAGTAGCACAGATACGCAGTATTTT.

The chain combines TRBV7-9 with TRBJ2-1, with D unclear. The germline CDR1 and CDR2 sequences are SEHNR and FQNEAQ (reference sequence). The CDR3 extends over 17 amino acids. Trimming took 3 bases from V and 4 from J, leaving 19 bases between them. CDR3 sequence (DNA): TGTGCCAGCAGCTTCCGTTCAATCCGCTATCTATACAATGAGCAGTTCTTC. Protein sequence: CASSFRSIRYLYNEQFF.

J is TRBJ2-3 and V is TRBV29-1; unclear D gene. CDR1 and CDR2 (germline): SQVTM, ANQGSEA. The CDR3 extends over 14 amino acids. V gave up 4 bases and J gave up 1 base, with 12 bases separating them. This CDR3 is CSVVVSLRTDTQYF. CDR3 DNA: TGCAGCGTTGTGGTTAGCCTCCGCACAGATACGCAGTATTTT.

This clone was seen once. In nucleotides, the CDR3 is TGTGCCAGCAGCCCAAAGGGTCGGGGCCTCTCGGGTGGAAACACCATATATTTT. Translated: CASSPKGRGLSGGNTIYF. V is TRBV3-1 (or the pseudogene TRBV3-2) and J is TRBJ1-3; possibly TRBD1 for D (5 bases). V shed 4 bases and J shed 3 bases, with 22 bases lying between them. The CDR3 is 18 amino acids. Looked up from germline, CDR1 is LGHDT and CDR2 is YNNKEL (reference sequence).

CDR3 residues: CASSLIQGLRHIQYF. The CDR3 DNA follows: TGTGCCAGCAGCCTCATACAGGGCCTGCGACACATTCAGTACTTC. The V and J genes are TRBV5-4 and TRBJ2-4; tentatively, D is TRBD1 (6 bases). CDR3 length: 15 amino acids. Trimming shortened V by 4 bases and J by 8 bases, and 19 bases separated the two germline ends. Looked up from germline, CDR1 is SGHNT and CDR2 is YYREEE (reference sequence).

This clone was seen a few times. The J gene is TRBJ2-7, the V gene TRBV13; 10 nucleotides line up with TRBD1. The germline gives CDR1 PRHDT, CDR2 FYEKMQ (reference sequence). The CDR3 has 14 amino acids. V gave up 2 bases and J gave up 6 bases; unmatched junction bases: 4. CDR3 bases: TGTGCCAGCAGCTTAAGAGGACAGGGGGTCGAGCAGTACTTC. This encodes CASSLRGQGVEQYF.

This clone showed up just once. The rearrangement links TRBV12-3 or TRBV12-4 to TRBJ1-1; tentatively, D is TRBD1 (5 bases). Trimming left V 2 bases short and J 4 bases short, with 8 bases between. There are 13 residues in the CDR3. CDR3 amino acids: CASSLPGGTEAFF. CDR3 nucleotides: TGTGCCAGCAGTTTACCGGGGGGCACTGAAGCTTTCTTT.

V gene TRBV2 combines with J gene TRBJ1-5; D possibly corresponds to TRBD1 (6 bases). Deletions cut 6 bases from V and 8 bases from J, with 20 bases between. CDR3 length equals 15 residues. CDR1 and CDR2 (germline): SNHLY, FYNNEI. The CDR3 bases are TGTGCCAGCAGCCCCGGGGCGGGGGCTAAGGAGCCCCAGCATTTT. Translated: CASSPGAGAKEPQHF.

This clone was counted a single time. CDR3 nucleotides: TGTGCCAGCAGCCAAGTGCGGGGCGCCACAGATACGCAGTATTTT. It encodes CASSQVRGATDTQYF. The chain carries TRBV14 and TRBJ2-3, with D possibly TRBD2 on 6 matching bases. This CDR3 has 15 residues. Trimming removed 1 base at V and 2 bases at J, with 10 bases between. Germline V gene lookup returns CDR1 SGHDN and CDR2 FVKESK.

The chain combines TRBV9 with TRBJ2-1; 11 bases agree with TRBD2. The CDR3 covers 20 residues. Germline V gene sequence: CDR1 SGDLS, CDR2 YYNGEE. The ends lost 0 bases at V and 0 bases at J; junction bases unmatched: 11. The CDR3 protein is CASSVGLAGGTSSSYNEQFF. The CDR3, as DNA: TGTGCCAGCAGCGTAGGGCTAGCGGGAGGTACATCGAGCTCCTACAATGAGCAGTTCTTC.

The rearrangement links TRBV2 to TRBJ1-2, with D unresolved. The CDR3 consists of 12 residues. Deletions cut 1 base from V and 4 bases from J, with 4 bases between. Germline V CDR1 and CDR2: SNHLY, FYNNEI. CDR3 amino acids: CASSEDRYGYTF. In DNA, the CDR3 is TGTGCCAGCAGTGAAGACCGCTATGGCTACACCTTC.